These T cell receptor beta chains were read from a single sample in a study of cytomegalovirus exposure and HLA in healthy donors. Assay: immunoSEQ multiplex PCR; the TCRdb copy retains only in-frame clones and omits some. This sample has 120,000 to 150,000 clones, with 75% to 90% found just once. The sample comprised PBMCs. The receptors here all came from a female donor in good health and CMV-seronegative. Both conserved end residues are part of each CDR3. Fields, in order: CDR3 protein, CDR3 DNA, V gene, J gene, clone size, D gene. The D gene is left open where the match is weak. The listing skips clone size in some rows; elsewhere it reads once, few, many or a size class.

CDR3aa: CASSPGTGAAYEQYF; CDR3nt: TGTGCCAGCTCACCCGGGACAGGGGCCGCCTACGAGCAGTACTTC; v_gene: TRBV18; j_gene: TRBJ2-7; abundance: NA; d_gene: TRBD1
CDR3aa: CASSPPEASGGDEQYF; CDR3nt: TGTGCCAGCAGCCCCCCAGAGGCTAGCGGGGGGGACGAGCAGTACTTC; v_gene: TRBV5-6; j_gene: TRBJ2-7; abundance: NA; d_gene: TRBD2
CDR3aa: CASSSITGGFGEAFF; CDR3nt: TGTGCCAGCAGTTCCATTACAGGGGGCTTCGGTGAAGCTTTCTTT; v_gene: TRBV6-6; j_gene: TRBJ1-1; abundance: NA; d_gene: TRBD1
CDR3aa: CASSQDRKTSGLYHSSYNEQFF; CDR3nt: TGCGCCAGCAGCCAAGATAGGAAGACTAGCGGATTATACCACTCTTCCTACAATGAGCAGTTCTTC; v_gene: TRBV4-1; j_gene: TRBJ2-1; abundance: NA; d_gene: TRBD2
CDR3aa: CASSLAVGQPAVWGYTF; CDR3nt: TGTGCCAGCAGTTTAGCTGTAGGACAGCCCGCGGTTTGGGGCTACACCTTC; v_gene: TRBV28; j_gene: TRBJ1-2; abundance: NA; d_gene: NA
CDR3aa: CASSDTGQGARITF; CDR3nt: TGTGCCAGCAGTGACACGGGACAGGGGGCCAGAATAACCTTC; v_gene: TRBV2; j_gene: TRBJ1-2; abundance: NA; d_gene: TRBD1
CDR3aa: CSVEFVGSGDTQYF; CDR3nt: TGCAGCGTTGAATTCGTCGGGAGCGGAGATACGCAGTATTTT; v_gene: TRBV29-1; j_gene: TRBJ2-3; abundance: once; d_gene: NA
CDR3aa: CASRALQGPSGNTIYF; CDR3nt: TGTGCAAGTCGCGCGCTACAGGGCCCCTCTGGAAACACCATATATTTT; v_gene: TRBV12-2; j_gene: TRBJ1-3; abundance: NA; d_gene: NA
CDR3aa: CASSEQGGGVGTEAFF; CDR3nt: TGTGCCAGCAGTGAACAAGGGGGAGGGGTAGGGACTGAAGCTTTCTTT; v_gene: TRBV6-1; j_gene: TRBJ1-1; abundance: NA; d_gene: NA
CDR3aa: CASSLGTSEYNEQFF; CDR3nt: TGTGCCAGCAGCCTAGGGACTTCAGAGTACAATGAGCAGTTCTTC; v_gene: TRBV6-1; j_gene: TRBJ2-1; abundance: few; d_gene: NA
CDR3aa: CASSSTETPREQYF; CDR3nt: TGTGCCAGCAGTTCTACAGAAACCCCCCGCGAGCAGTACTTC; v_gene: TRBV6-5; j_gene: TRBJ2-7; abundance: few; d_gene: NA
CDR3aa: CASSIGGYSNQPQHF; CDR3nt: TGTGCCAGTAGTATTGGCGGGTATAGCAATCAGCCCCAGCATTTT; v_gene: TRBV19; j_gene: TRBJ1-5; abundance: NA; d_gene: NA
CDR3aa: CASSRQFASTDTQYF; CDR3nt: TGTGCCAGCAGTAGACAGTTTGCTAGCACAGATACGCAGTATTTT; v_gene: TRBV6-1; j_gene: TRBJ2-3; abundance: NA; d_gene: NA
CDR3aa: CASSLGTGVGEQYF; CDR3nt: TGTGCCAGCAGCTTGGGGACAGGGGTTGGCGAGCAGTACTTC; v_gene: TRBV7-9; j_gene: TRBJ2-7; abundance: NA; d_gene: TRBD1
CDR3aa: CASSYGTYYYEQYF; CDR3nt: TGCGCCAGCAGCTACGGGACTTACTACTACGAGCAGTACTTC; v_gene: TRBV5-1; j_gene: TRBJ2-7; abundance: NA; d_gene: NA
CDR3aa: CASSPAGAYNEQFF; CDR3nt: TGCGCCAGCAGCCCGGCGGGGGCCTACAATGAGCAGTTCTTC; v_gene: TRBV5-1; j_gene: TRBJ2-1; abundance: few; d_gene: TRBD2
CDR3aa: CASSDGTSGGYEQYF; CDR3nt: TGTGCCAGCAGTGACGGGACTAGCGGGGGGTACGAGCAGTACTTC; v_gene: TRBV9; j_gene: TRBJ2-7; abundance: few; d_gene: TRBD2
CDR3aa: CASTPTGSGYGQYF; CDR3nt: TGCGCCAGCACCCCGACAGGTTCGGGGTACGGGCAGTACTTC; v_gene: TRBV5-1; j_gene: TRBJ2-7; abundance: NA; d_gene: NA
CDR3aa: CAWRGTGEEQYF; CDR3nt: TGTGCCTGGAGGGGGACAGGGGAAGAGCAGTACTTC; v_gene: TRBV30; j_gene: TRBJ2-7; abundance: NA; d_gene: TRBD1
CDR3aa: CASSVGGAGQPQHF; CDR3nt: TGTGCCAGCAGCGTAGGGGGCGCGGGGCAGCCCCAGCATTTT; v_gene: TRBV9; j_gene: TRBJ1-5; abundance: NA; d_gene: NA
CDR3aa: CAISDSGEQFF; CDR3nt: TGTGCCATCAGTGATAGCGGAGAGCAGTTCTTC; v_gene: TRBV10-3; j_gene: TRBJ2-1; abundance: NA; d_gene: NA
CDR3aa: CASSGWTGNGYTF; CDR3nt: TGTGCCAGCAGTGGTTGGACAGGGAATGGCTACACCTTC; v_gene: TRBV27; j_gene: TRBJ1-2; abundance: NA; d_gene: TRBD1
CDR3aa: CASSLTGLGKGNQPQHF; CDR3nt: TGTGCCAGCAGTTTAACAGGGTTGGGGAAGGGCAATCAGCCCCAGCATTTT; v_gene: TRBV5-6; j_gene: TRBJ1-5; abundance: NA; d_gene: NA
CDR3aa: CSVDEREGQYTQYF; CDR3nt: TGCAGCGTTGATGAGCGGGAGGGCCAGTATACGCAGTATTTT; v_gene: TRBV29-1; j_gene: TRBJ2-3; abundance: NA; d_gene: TRBD2
CDR3aa: CAWSVDLAGYNEQFF; CDR3nt: TGTGCCTGGAGTGTAGATTTAGCGGGGTACAATGAGCAGTTCTTC; v_gene: TRBV30; j_gene: TRBJ2-1; abundance: NA; d_gene: TRBD2
CDR3aa: CASSESASGRGEQFF; CDR3nt: TGTGCCAGCAGTGAATCGGCTAGCGGGAGAGGTGAGCAGTTCTTC; v_gene: TRBV25-1; j_gene: TRBJ2-1; abundance: NA; d_gene: TRBD2
CDR3aa: CASSRTGDSNQPQHF; CDR3nt: TGTGCCAGCAGCCGGACAGGGGATAGCAATCAGCCCCAGCATTTT; v_gene: TRBV5-6; j_gene: TRBJ1-5; abundance: NA; d_gene: TRBD1
CDR3aa: CASSDSQGRAFF; CDR3nt: TGTGCCAGCAGTGACTCCCAGGGTCGGGCTTTCTTT; v_gene: TRBV2; j_gene: TRBJ1-1; abundance: many; d_gene: NA
CDR3aa: CASSLGIGVSYEQYF; CDR3nt: TGTGCCAGCAGCTTAGGAATAGGGGTTTCCTACGAGCAGTACTTC; v_gene: TRBV7-9; j_gene: TRBJ2-7; abundance: NA; d_gene: NA
CDR3aa: CASSLGGLWDEQYF; CDR3nt: TGCGCCAGCAGCTTGGGGGGACTCTGGGACGAGCAGTACTTC; v_gene: TRBV5-1; j_gene: TRBJ2-7; abundance: NA; d_gene: NA
CDR3aa: CASSVGEAQYF; CDR3nt: TGTGCCAGCAGCGTAGGCGAGGCGCAGTATTTT; v_gene: TRBV9; j_gene: TRBJ2-3; abundance: NA; d_gene: NA
CDR3aa: CASSSSGSSTDTQYF; CDR3nt: TGTGCCAGCAGCTCTAGCGGTTCTAGCACAGATACGCAGTATTTT; v_gene: TRBV7-9; j_gene: TRBJ2-3; abundance: NA; d_gene: TRBD2
CDR3aa: CASSSRQGGTEAFF; CDR3nt: TGTGCCAGCAGCTCACGACAGGGTGGGACTGAAGCTTTCTTT; v_gene: TRBV7-2; j_gene: TRBJ1-1; abundance: NA; d_gene: TRBD1
CDR3aa: CASSVVVEGTQYF; CDR3nt: TGTGCCAGCAGCGTAGTAGTCGAGGGGACCCAGTACTTC; v_gene: TRBV9; j_gene: TRBJ2-5; abundance: once; d_gene: NA
CDR3aa: CATLTGTGLNEKLFF; CDR3nt: TGCGCCACCCTAACCGGGACAGGGCTTAATGAAAAACTGTTTTTT; v_gene: TRBV10-1; j_gene: TRBJ1-4; abundance: NA; d_gene: TRBD1
CDR3aa: CASSLQAYDNEQFF; CDR3nt: TGCGCCAGCAGCTTGCAAGCGTACGACAATGAGCAGTTCTTC; v_gene: TRBV5-1; j_gene: TRBJ2-1; abundance: NA; d_gene: NA
CDR3aa: CASSFRGQVPPQPQHF; CDR3nt: TGTGCCAGCAGTTTTCGGGGACAGGTCCCGCCGCAGCCCCAGCATTTT; v_gene: TRBV28; j_gene: TRBJ1-5; abundance: few; d_gene: TRBD1